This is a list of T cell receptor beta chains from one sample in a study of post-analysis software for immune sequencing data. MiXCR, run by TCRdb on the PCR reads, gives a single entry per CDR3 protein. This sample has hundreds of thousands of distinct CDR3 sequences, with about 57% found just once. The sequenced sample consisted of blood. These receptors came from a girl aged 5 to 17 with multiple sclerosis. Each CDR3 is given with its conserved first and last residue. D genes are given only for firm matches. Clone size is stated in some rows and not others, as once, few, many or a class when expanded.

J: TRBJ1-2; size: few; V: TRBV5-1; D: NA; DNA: TGCGCCAGCAGCTTGGACCGCGGGTTCCTCAATAACTATGGCTACACCTTC; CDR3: CASSLDRGFLNNYGYTF
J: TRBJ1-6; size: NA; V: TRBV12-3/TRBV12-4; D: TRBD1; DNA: TGTGCCAGCACCCTGGGACAGGGGTTACCCCTCCACTTT; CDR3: CASTLGQGLPLHF
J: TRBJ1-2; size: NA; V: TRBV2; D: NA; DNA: TGTGCCAGCAGGGGGGGAATCAGTTTCTATGGCTACACCTTC; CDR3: CASRGGISFYGYTF
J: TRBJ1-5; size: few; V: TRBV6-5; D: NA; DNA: TGTGCCAGCAGGCCTGCTCAGAGCAATCAGCCCCAGCATTTT; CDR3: CASRPAQSNQPQHF
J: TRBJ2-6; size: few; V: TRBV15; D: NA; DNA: TGTGCCACCAGCAGCTATTCTGGGGCCAACGTCCTGACTTTC; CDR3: CATSSYSGANVLTF
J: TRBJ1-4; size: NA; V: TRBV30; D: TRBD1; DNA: TGTGCCTGGACAACGGACGCAGGGGGAAAACTCCTGTTTTTT; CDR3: CAWTTDAGGKLLFF
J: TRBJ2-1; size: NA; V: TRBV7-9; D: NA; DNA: TGTGCCAGCAGCTCTAGTGCCCCGAGCAATGAGCAGTTCTTC; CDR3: CASSSSAPSNEQFF
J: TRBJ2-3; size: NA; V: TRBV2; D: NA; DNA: TGTGCCAGCAGTGCTCCCGGCTCAGATACGCAGTATTTT; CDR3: CASSAPGSDTQYF
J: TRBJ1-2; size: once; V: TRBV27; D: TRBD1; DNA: TGTGCCAGCCGCATTGCCGGGACAGGGGGCGGAATCCTCCATGGCTACACCTTC; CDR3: CASRIAGTGGGILHGYTF
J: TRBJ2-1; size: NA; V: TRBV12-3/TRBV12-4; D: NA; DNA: TGTGCCAGCGGACAGTCCTACAATGAGCAGTTCTTC; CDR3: CASGQSYNEQFF
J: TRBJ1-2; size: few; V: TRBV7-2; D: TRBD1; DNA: TGTGCCAGCAGCACCCGGGACAGGGGGATCGAAGGCTACACCTTC; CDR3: CASSTRDRGIEGYTF
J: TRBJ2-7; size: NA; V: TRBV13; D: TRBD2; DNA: TGTGCCAGCAGCTTAGGCCTAGGGACCCCGGGACTAGCAACTCCCTGGGGAGAATACGAGCAGTACTTC; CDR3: CASSLGLGTPGLATPWGEYEQYF
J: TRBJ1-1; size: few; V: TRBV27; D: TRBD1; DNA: TGTGCCAGCAGCGAACAGACAGGGAAAGCTTTCTTT; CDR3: CASSEQTGKAFF
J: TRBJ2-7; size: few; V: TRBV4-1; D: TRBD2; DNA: TGCGCCAGCAGCCAAGAAGGTAGCGGGAGGCCAAACCTTGACGAGCAGTACTTC; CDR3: CASSQEGSGRPNLDEQYF
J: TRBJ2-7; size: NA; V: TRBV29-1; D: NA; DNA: TGCAGCGTTGTTAGGGGGAGTCCGTACTACGAGCAGTACTTC; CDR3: CSVVRGSPYYEQYF
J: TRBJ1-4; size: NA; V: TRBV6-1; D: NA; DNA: TGTGCCAGCAGAGAGGAAACAACTAATGAAAAACTGTTTTTT; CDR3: CASREETTNEKLFF
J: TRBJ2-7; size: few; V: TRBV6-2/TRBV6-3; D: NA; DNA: TGTGCCAGCAGTTCCCTGAGTCCAGCCTCCTACGAGCAGTACTTC; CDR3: CASSSLSPASYEQYF